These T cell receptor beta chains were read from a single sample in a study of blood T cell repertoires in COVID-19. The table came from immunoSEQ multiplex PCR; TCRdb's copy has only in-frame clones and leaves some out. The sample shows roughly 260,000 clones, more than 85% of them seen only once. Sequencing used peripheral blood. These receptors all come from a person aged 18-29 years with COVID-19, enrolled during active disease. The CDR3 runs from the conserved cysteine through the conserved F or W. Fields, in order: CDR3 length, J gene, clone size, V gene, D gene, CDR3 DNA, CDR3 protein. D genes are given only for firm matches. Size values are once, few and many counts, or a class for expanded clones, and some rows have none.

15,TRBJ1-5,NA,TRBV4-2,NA,TGTGCCAGCACGCGGACAGCCGATAGCAATCAGCCCCAGCATTTT,CASTRTADSNQPQHF
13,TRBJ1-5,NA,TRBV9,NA,TGTGCCAGCAGCGAAGGGGACTCTCAGCCCCAGCATTTT,CASSEGDSQPQHF
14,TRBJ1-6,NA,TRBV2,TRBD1,TGTGCCAGCAGTAGGGACAGAGCAAATTCACCCCTCCACTTT,CASSRDRANSPLHF
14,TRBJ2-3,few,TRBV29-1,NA,TGCAGCGGACTAAGCAGGGGGGTCACAGATACGCAGTATTTT,CSGLSRGVTDTQYF
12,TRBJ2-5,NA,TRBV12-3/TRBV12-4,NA,TGTGCCAGCAGTTTAGGACTGAGGACCCAGTACTTC,CASSLGLRTQYF
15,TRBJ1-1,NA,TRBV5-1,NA,TGCGCCAGCAGCTTGGAGGGCCCAGGGGACACTGAAGCTTTCTTT,CASSLEGPGDTEAFF
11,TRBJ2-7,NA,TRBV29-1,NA,TGCAGCGTTGAGGGGGCAAGGGAGCAGTACTTC,CSVEGAREQYF
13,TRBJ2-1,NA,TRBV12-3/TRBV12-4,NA,TGTGCCAGCAGTTGGGACAAATACAATGAGCAGTTCTTC,CASSWDKYNEQFF
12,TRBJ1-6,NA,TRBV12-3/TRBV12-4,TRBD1,TGTGCCAGTGGGACAGGGAGTTCACCCCTCCACTTT,CASGTGSSPLHF
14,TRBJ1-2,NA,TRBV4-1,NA,TGCGCCAGCAGCCAAGTCGGGGTCGGCTATGGCTACACCTTC,CASSQVGVGYGYTF
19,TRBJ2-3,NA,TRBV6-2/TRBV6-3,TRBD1,TGTGCCAGCAGTAATATGGCCGTTCGGGACAGGGACCTGGTGGATACGCAGTATTTT,CASSNMAVRDRDLVDTQYF
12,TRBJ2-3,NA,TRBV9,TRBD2,TGTGCCAGCAGCCCGGGGGGGACTAGGTGGTATTTT,CASSPGGTRWYF
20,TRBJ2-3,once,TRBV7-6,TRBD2,TGTGCCAGCAGCTTAGCACAGGCATGGCTAGCGGGAGGATCCACAGATACGCAGTATTTT,CASSLAQAWLAGGSTDTQYF
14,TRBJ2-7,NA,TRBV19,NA,TGTGCCAGTAGTCAGGAGGGAGGGGGCTACGAGCAGTACTTC,CASSQEGGGYEQYF
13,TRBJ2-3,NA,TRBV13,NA,TGTGCCAGCAGCTTGACAGATCCAGATACGCAGTATTTT,CASSLTDPDTQYF
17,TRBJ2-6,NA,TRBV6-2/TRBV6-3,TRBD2,TGTGCCAGCAGTTACATAGCGGGACCCTCTGGGGCCAACGTCCTGACTTTC,CASSYIAGPSGANVLTF
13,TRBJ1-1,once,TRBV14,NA,TGTGCCAGCAGCCCGAGCCCTAACACTGAAGCTTTCTTT,CASSPSPNTEAFF
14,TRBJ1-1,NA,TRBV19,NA,TGTGCCAGTAGGACGACGGGTTCTGGCACTGAAGCTTTCTTT,CASRTTGSGTEAFF
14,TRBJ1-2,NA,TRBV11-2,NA,TGTGCCAGCAGCCTTCGTGCAGGGGACGGGGGCTACACCTTC,CASSLRAGDGGYTF
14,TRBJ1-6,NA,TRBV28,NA,TGTGCCAGCAGTCCGGGACAAAATAATTCACCCCTCCACTTT,CASSPGQNNSPLHF
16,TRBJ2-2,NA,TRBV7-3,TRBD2,TGTGCCAGCAGCCATCTAGCGGGAGGGGAGGTCGGGGAGCTGTTTTTT,CASSHLAGGEVGELFF
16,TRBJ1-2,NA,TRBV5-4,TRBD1,TGTGCCAGCAGCTCCCCCCCGGGACAGCTGAACTATGGCTACACCTTC,CASSSPPGQLNYGYTF
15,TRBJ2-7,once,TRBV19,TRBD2,TGTGCCAGTAGTTCCGGCGGGACTAGCGTTTACGAGCAGTACTTC,CASSSGGTSVYEQYF
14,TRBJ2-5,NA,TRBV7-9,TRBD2,TGTGCCAGCAGCATTATAGCGGGCGGGGAGACCCAGTACTTC,CASSIIAGGETQYF
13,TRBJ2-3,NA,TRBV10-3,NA,TGTGCCACGACGGGACTCAGCACAGATACGCAGTATTTT,CATTGLSTDTQYF
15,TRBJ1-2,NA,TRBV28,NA,TGTGCCAGCAGAAAGCCGGGACTACCCGTCTATGGCTACACCTTC,CASRKPGLPVYGYTF
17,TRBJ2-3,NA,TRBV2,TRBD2,TGTGCCAGCAGTAGATGGACTAGCGGGACGGGCACAGATACGCAGTATTTT,CASSRWTSGTGTDTQYF
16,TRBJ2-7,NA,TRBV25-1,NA,TGTGCCAGCAGTGAGCTCCGGGACAAGAGCTCCTACGAGCAGTACTTC,CASSELRDKSSYEQYF
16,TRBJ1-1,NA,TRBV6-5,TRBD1,TGTGCCAGCAGTTTCACCTACGGGACAGGGGACACTGAAGCTTTCTTT,CASSFTYGTGDTEAFF
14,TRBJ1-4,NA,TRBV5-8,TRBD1,TGTGCCAGCAGCCCGACACCGGGACAGGGGAAACTGTTTTTT,CASSPTPGQGKLFF
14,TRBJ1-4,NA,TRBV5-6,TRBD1,TGTGCCAGCAGCTTTAACAGGGGAGATTTACAACTGTTTTTT,CASSFNRGDLQLFF
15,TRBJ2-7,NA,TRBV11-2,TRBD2,TGTGCCAGCAGCCCCGCTGGTCTAGCGGTCTACGAGCAGTACTTC,CASSPAGLAVYEQYF
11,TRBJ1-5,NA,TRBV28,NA,TGTGCCACCTCTGGCAATCAGCCCCAGCATTTT,CATSGNQPQHF
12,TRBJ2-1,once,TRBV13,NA,TGTGCCAGCAGCTCGCTAGGTTATGAGCAGTTCTTC,CASSSLGYEQFF
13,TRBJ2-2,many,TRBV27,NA,TGTGCCAGCAGTCAGACAGAAGCCGGGGAGCTGTTTTTT,CASSQTEAGELFF
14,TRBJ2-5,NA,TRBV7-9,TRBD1,TGTGCCAGCAGCCGAGGGACAGAACAAGAGACCCAGTACTTC,CASSRGTEQETQYF
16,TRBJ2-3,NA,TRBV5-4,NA,TGTGCCAGCAGCTTGTCCGGGGAGCGGGGCACAGATACGCAGTATTTT,CASSLSGERGTDTQYF
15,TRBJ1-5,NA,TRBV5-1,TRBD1,TGCGCCAGCAGCGATCAGGGGGGCAGCAATCAGCCCCAGCATTTT,CASSDQGGSNQPQHF
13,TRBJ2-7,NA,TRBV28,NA,TGTGCCAGCAGTTTTAGCGGCGCCTACGAGCAGTACTTC,CASSFSGAYEQYF
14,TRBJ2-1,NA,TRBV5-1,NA,TGCGCCAGCAGCTTGGACGGGAGCTACAATGAGCAGTTCTTC,CASSLDGSYNEQFF
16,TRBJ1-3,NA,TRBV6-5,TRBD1,TGTGCCAGCAGTTACTCGCCGCGGACAGGGGCAGACACCATATATTTT,CASSYSPRTGADTIYF